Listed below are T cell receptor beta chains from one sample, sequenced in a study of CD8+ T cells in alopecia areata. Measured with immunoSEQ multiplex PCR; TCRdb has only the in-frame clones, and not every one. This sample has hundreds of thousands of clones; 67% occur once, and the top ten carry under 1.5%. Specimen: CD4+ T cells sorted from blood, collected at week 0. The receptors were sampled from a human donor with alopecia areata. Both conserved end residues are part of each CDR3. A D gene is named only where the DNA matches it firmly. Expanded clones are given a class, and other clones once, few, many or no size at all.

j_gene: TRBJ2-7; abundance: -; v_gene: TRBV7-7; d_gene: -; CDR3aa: CASSLSIQSYEQYF; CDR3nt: TGTGCTAGCAGCTTGAGCATTCAGTCCTACGAGCAGTACTTC
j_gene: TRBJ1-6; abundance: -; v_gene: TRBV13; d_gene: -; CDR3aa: CASSSFNSPLHF; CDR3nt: TGTGCCAGCAGCTCGTTTAATTCACCCCTCCACTTT
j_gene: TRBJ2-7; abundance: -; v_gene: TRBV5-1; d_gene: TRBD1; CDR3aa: CASSVGQGTGQYF; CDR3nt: TGCGCCAGCAGCGTTGGACAGGGGACCGGGCAGTACTTC
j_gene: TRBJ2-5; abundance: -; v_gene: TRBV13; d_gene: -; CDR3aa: CASSLRGAAVIQYF; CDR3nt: TGTGCCAGCAGCTTAAGGGGGGCGGCCGTCATCCAGTACTTC
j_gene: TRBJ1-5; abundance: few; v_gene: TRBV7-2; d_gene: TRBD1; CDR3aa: CASSAGTGSWAQHF; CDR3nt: TGTGCCAGCAGCGCCGGGACAGGGAGTTGGGCCCAGCATTTT
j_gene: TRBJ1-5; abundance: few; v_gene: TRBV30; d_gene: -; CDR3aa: CAWNSGSNQPQHF; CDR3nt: TGTGCCTGGAATAGCGGGAGCAATCAGCCCCAGCATTTT
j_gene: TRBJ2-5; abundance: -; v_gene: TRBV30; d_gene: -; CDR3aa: CACGAGGTQYF; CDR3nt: TGTGCCTGCGGGGCCGGCGGGACCCAGTACTTC
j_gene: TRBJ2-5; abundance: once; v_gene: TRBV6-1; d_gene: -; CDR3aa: CASSPGWLETQYF; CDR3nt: TGTGCCAGCAGTCCCGGTTGGTTGGAGACCCAGTACTTC
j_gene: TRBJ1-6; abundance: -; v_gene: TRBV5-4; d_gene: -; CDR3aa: CASSSQGPREYNSPLHF; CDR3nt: TGTGCCAGCAGCTCACAAGGACCTAGGGAATATAATTCACCCCTCCACTTT
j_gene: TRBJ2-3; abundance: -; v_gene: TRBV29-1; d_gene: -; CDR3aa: CSGGGRGRDTQYF; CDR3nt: TGCAGCGGTGGTGGGCGGGGCCGCGATACGCAGTATTTT
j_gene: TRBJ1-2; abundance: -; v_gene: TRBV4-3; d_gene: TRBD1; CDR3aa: CASSHALTGVKDYGYTF; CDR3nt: TGCGCCAGCAGCCACGCATTAACAGGGGTGAAAGACTATGGCTACACCTTC
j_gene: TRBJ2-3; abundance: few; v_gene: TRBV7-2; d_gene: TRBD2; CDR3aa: CASSPSGGDTQYF; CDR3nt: TGTGCCAGCAGCCCGTCGGGGGGAGATACGCAGTATTTT
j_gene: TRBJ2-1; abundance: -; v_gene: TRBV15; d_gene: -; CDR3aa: CATSRDRVDWSPSIFF; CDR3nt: TGTGCCACCAGCAGAGATCGAGTGGATTGGTCCCCCTCTATTTTCTTC
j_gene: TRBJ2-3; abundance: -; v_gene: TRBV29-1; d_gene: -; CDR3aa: CSVVGGDTQYF; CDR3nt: TGCAGCGTTGTTGGGGGAGATACGCAGTATTTT
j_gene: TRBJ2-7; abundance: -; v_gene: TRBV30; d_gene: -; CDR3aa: CAWSVLMGASEQYF; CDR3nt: TGTGCCTGGAGTGTATTAATGGGGGCGTCCGAGCAGTACTTC
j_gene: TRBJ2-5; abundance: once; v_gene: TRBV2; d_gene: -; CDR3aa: CASSSGRRETQYF; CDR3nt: TGTGCCAGCAGTTCAGGCCGCCGGGAGACCCAGTACTTC